Given below is one T cell receptor beta chain in context. Its antigen remains unidentified. This entry comes from a study of graft-versus-host responses after intestinal transplantation. About the research overall: Anti-thymocyte globulin induction was given to all recipients, followed by tacrolimus and steroids for roughly three years. Study-wide findings and caveats: Some GvH clones were seen earlier in gut or blood, suggesting intestinal origin. Early after transplant, HvG clones declined as circulating GvH clones peaked. High graft-versus-host to host-versus-graft clonal ratios were found in allografts of patients who had graft-donor T cell macrochimerism.

The V end was cut by 5 bases, the J end by 3 bases, with 14 bases between. From germline, CDR1 is SGHVS and CDR2 FQNEAQ. The CDR3 runs to 15 residues. The assay was immunoSEQ multiplex PCR, and TCRdb's table has in-frame clones only and misses some. The data contain tens of thousands of clones, 80% to 95% of them singletons. The TCR originated in a human donor who received an intestinal transplant. The source was unstimulated CD4+ T cells sorted from spleen or lymph node cells, collected before intestinal transplant. The chain couples TRBV7-8 to TRBJ1-5; the D gene is possibly TRBD1 (6 bases). CDR3 nucleotide sequence: TGTGCCAGCAGCACAACGACAGGCGCCAATCAGCCCCAGCATTTT. Protein: CASSTTTGANQPQHF.